One T cell receptor (beta chain) is described in this entry. Its target is not known. CD4+ cells were split into CD45RA+ naive and CD45RA-negative memory subsets. This entry is derived from a study of shared clonotypes between healthy human individuals. Study-level results: In contrast to clonotypes shared by all four donors, non-shared clonotypes had lower generation probabilities.

Produced via immunoSEQ multiplex PCR; TCRdb's table is partial and in-frame only. The profile shows some 1,100,000 clones, more than 75% of them singletons. Material for sequencing was memory CD4+ T cells from PBMCs. Subset defined: CD45RA-negative fraction. The sequence derives from a man aged 18-30 years in good health. Some clones in this sample may be carry-over from other donors' samples.

CDR3 residues: CASSTGTSEGNIQYF. The DNA of the CDR3 is TGCGCCAGCAGCACCGGGACTAGCGAAGGCAACATTCAGTACTTC. The rearrangement joins TRBV5-1 to TRBJ2-4, with 10 bases matching TRBD2. Looked up from germline, CDR1 is SGHRS and CDR2 is YFSETQ. The CDR3 consists of 15 residues. With V trimmed by 4 bases and J by 7 bases, 8 bases remained unmatched.